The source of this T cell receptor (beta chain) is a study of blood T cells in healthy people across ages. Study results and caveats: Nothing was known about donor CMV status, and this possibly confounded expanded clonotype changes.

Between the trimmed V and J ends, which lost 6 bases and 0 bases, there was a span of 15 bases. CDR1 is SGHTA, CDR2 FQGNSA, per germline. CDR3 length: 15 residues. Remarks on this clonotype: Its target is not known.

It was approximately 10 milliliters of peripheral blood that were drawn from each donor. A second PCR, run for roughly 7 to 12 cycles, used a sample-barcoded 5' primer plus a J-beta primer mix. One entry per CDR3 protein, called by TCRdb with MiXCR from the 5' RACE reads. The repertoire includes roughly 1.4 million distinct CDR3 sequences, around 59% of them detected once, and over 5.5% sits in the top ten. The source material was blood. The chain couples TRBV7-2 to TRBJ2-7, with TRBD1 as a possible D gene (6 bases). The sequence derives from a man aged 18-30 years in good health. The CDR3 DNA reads TGTGCCAGCAGTTTGGGCAGGGGCAGCTCCTACGAGCAGTACTTC. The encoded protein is CASSLGRGSSYEQYF.